These 27 T cell receptor beta chains were all obtained from the same sample, sequenced in a study of blood T cell repertoires in COVID-19. Sequencing was performed with immunoSEQ multiplex PCR; in TCRdb, only in-frame clones are kept and a portion is missing. The table shows about 65,000 clones, with roughly three quarters occurring only once. The sample taken for sequencing was peripheral blood. The receptors shown here come from a human donor in a cohort sampled during active COVID-19.

The chain recombines TRBV12-3 or TRBV12-4 with TRBJ1-2, with D maybe TRBD1 (6 bases). V was pared by 7 bases and J by 4 bases, with 13 bases between. CDR3 size: 13 residues. CDR3 in DNA: TGTGCCAGCACCGGGGACACAATCTATGGCTACACCTTC. Translating it yields CASTGDTIYGYTF.

The V call is TRBV3-1 (or the pseudogene TRBV3-2), the J call TRBJ1-1; possible D gene TRBD1, 5 bases. The CDR3 spans 16 residues. V was shortened by 4 bases and J by 1 base, with 16 bases between the two germline ends. Germline-derived CDR1 and CDR2 are LGHDT and YNNKEL (reference sequence). CDR3 loop: CASSPARTNANTEAFF. The DNA of the CDR3 is TGTGCCAGCAGCCCCGCCCGGACAAATGCGAACACTGAAGCTTTCTTT.

The J gene is TRBJ1-2, the V gene TRBV27; D might be TRBD1 (6 bases). The length of the CDR3 is 15 residues. Germline CDR1 MNHEY, CDR2 SMNVEV (reference sequence). With 2 bases removed from V and 3 bases from J, the gap between germline ends came to 13 bases. CDR3 residues: CASSLTLQGHYGYTF. For the CDR3, the DNA is TGTGCCAGCAGTTTAACCCTCCAGGGGCACTATGGCTACACCTTC.

This sequence joins TRBV9 and TRBJ1-1; D ambiguous. The CDR3 is made up of 13 amino acids. Looked up from germline, CDR1 is SGDLS and CDR2 is YYNGEE. The germline V and J ends were trimmed by 3 bases and 2 bases, with 8 bases remaining between them. The CDR3 DNA is TGTGCCAGCAGCGCGAGCCAAAACACTGAAGCTTTCTTT. It specifies CASSASQNTEAFF. The variable domain in full, with the rest retrieved from reference TRBV9 and TRBJ1-1, is DSGVTQTPKHLITATGQRVTLRCSPRSGDLSVYWYQQSLDQGLQFLIQYYNGEERAKGNILERFSAQQFPDLHSELNLSSLELGDSALYFCASSASQNTEAFFGQGTRLTVV.

V is TRBV7-2 and J is TRBJ1-2; D not certain. V lost 0 bases, J lost 2 bases, and 10 bases lay in between. This CDR3 region has 15 residues. The germline CDR1 and CDR2 sequences are SGHTA and FQGNSA. The CDR3 sequence is CASSLAKLQNYGYTF. As DNA, the CDR3 is TGTGCCAGCAGCTTAGCGAAATTGCAGAACTATGGCTACACCTTC.

This chain uses TRBV28 with TRBJ1-2; possible D gene TRBD1, 6 bases. V lost 2 bases to trimming and J lost 3 bases, with 10 bases between them. CDR3 size: 14 residues. Looked up from germline, CDR1 is MDHEN and CDR2 is SYDVKM. The CDR3, as DNA: TGTGCCAGCAGTTTAGGGGGCGCGTACTATGGCTACACCTTC. Amino acid sequence: CASSLGGAYYGYTF.

The V call is TRBV5-6, the J call TRBJ1-3, with a tentative D call TRBD1 (5 bases). Germline assignment: CDR1 SGHDT and CDR2 YYEEEE. This CDR3 has 15 amino acids. Trimming pared 1 base from V and 1 base from J, leaving 9 bases between. The CDR3 is CASSLRGLSGNTIYF. The CDR3 coding sequence is TGTGCCAGCAGCTTGAGGGGTCTGTCTGGAAACACCATATATTTT.

This chain links TRBV11-3 with TRBJ1-1, with D perhaps TRBD1 (6 bases). In germline, CDR1 is SGHNT, CDR2 YENEEA. There are 13 residues in the CDR3. Trimming pared 1 base from V and 7 bases from J, leaving 10 bases between. The CDR3, as DNA: TGTGCCAGCAGCTTAGGGGAGACAGGTGAAGCTTTCTTT. Protein: CASSLGETGEAFF.

Only a few counts were recorded for this clone. V is TRBV12-3 or TRBV12-4 and J is TRBJ2-7, with D hard to call. This CDR3 has 12 amino acids. The V and J ends lost 3 bases and 3 bases respectively, with 6 bases between them. In DNA form, the CDR3 reads TGTGCCAGCAGTTTTGGCCACTACGAGCAGTACTTC. Protein sequence: CASSFGHYEQYF.

This chain uses TRBV11-3 with TRBJ2-1; 10 bases fit TRBD1. Germline CDR1 SGHNT, CDR2 YENEEA. CDR3 length: 16 residues. V trimming: 5 bases; J trimming: 8 bases; junction bases outside the gene matches: 12. The CDR3 DNA reads TGTGCCAGCAGCCCCGGGACAGGGGTAGGGTGGGATGAGCAGTTCTTC. Its translation: CASSPGTGVGWDEQFF.

The V gene is TRBV13, the J gene TRBJ1-6; no clear D. CDR3 length: 16 amino acids. V was cut by 5 bases and J by 1 base, with 12 bases left in between. Germline V gene data show CDR1 as PRHDT and CDR2 as FYEKMQ (reference sequence). CDR3 bases: TGTGCCAGCAGCCGAAGGGAGAATTCCTATAATTCACCCCTCCACTTT. As protein: CASSRRENSYNSPLHF.

The gene calls are TRBV18 and TRBJ2-7; 8 bases fit TRBD1. V shed 2 bases, J shed 3 bases, and the junction held 6 bases outside the gene matches. The V gene's germline CDR1 is KGHSH and CDR2 LQKENI. The CDR3 is 15 residues long. In DNA form, the CDR3 reads TGTGCCAGCTCACCAGGACAGGGACAACTCTACGAGCAGTACTTC. Protein product: CASSPGQGQLYEQYF.

The chain joins TRBV6-5 to TRBJ2-7; D gene unclear. The V end was cut by 6 bases, the J end by 1 base, with 7 bases between. Germline loops: CDR1 MNHEY, CDR2 SVGAGI. The CDR3 is 12 residues long. This CDR3 is CASRGSSYEQYF. As DNA, the CDR3 is TGTGCCAGCAGGGGCAGTTCCTACGAGCAGTACTTC.

The chain links TRBV10-3 to TRBJ1-3; 7 nucleotides line up with TRBD1. Germline V gene data show CDR1 as ENHRY and CDR2 as SYGVKD. Trimming cost V 9 bases and J 2 bases; bases outside gene matches: 7. The CDR3 is 14 residues long. The CDR3 DNA reads TGTGCCATTGGGACAGAACCTACTGGAAACACCATATATTTT. Amino acids: CAIGTEPTGNTIYF.

V and J are TRBV7-9 and TRBJ2-6; D is perhaps TRBD1 (5 bases). The CDR3 runs 16 residues. Trimming pared 3 bases from V and 3 bases from J, leaving 12 bases between. Germline CDR1 is SEHNR and CDR2 is FQNEAQ (reference sequence). CDR3 DNA sequence: TGTGCCAGCAGCTTGATTCTGGGGCTTGGGGCCAACGTCCTGACTTTC. Translation gives CASSLILGLGANVLTF.

This clone was counted many times. The gene calls are TRBV3-1 (or the pseudogene TRBV3-2) and TRBJ1-3; no firm D call. The CDR3 contains 16 residues. Trimming left V 3 bases short and J 0 bases short, with 12 bases between. The V gene's germline CDR1 is LGHDT and CDR2 YNNKEL (reference sequence). CDR3: CASSHGCRLSGNTIYF. CDR3 nucleotides: TGTGCCAGCAGCCATGGGTGCAGGCTCTCTGGAAACACCATATATTTT.

The chain couples TRBV6-2 or TRBV6-3 to TRBJ1-1; TRBD1 matches at 7 bases. CDR1 is MNHEY and CDR2 is SVGEGT in the germline V gene. The CDR3 is 15 residues long. After removal of 2 bases from V and 0 bases from J, the junction contained 3 bases not matched to a gene. For the CDR3, the DNA is TGTGCCAGCAGTTACAGGGGGCCCTTGAACACTGAAGCTTTCTTT. This translates into CASSYRGPLNTEAFF.

The chain couples TRBV7-2 to TRBJ2-7, with TRBD1 identical over 11 bases. J gave up 0 bases and V 5 bases, and 3 bases lay outside the gene matches. CDR1 is SGHTA, CDR2 FQGNSA, per germline. The CDR3 is 15 residues long. CDR3 amino acids: CASSPGQGVSYEQYF. The CDR3 nucleotides are TGTGCCAGCAGCCCGGGACAGGGGGTCTCCTACGAGCAGTACTTC.

The chain couples TRBV28 to TRBJ2-4; 7 bases line up with TRBD2. The J segment lost 12 bases and the V segment lost 3 bases, leaving 14 bases of the junction unmatched. Germline loops: CDR1 MDHEN, CDR2 SYDVKM. CDR3 size: 15 residues. The CDR3 DNA reads as TGTGCCAGCAGTTTGGGGGGGGACCCCGGGAGGAATCAGTACTTC. Residues: CASSLGGDPGRNQYF.

The chain employs TRBV28 and TRBJ1-2; 9 nucleotides align to TRBD1. Germline CDR1 is MDHEN and CDR2 is SYDVKM. The CDR3 has 16 residues. With 2 bases clipped from V and 5 bases from J, the junction kept 9 bases outside the gene matches. CDR3 residues: CASSLGGGQGPYGYTF. The CDR3 nucleotides are TGTGCCAGCAGTTTAGGGGGGGGACAGGGCCCTTATGGCTACACCTTC.

The V call is TRBV7-9, the J call TRBJ2-1; the D gene is possibly TRBD2 (6 bases). Germline CDR1 SEHNR, CDR2 FQNEAQ (reference sequence). The CDR3 contains 16 residues. Trimming pared 6 bases from V and 4 bases from J, leaving 19 bases between. DNA of the CDR3: TGTGCCAGCAGTCGGGAGACGACGGGTCTTTACAATGAGCAGTTCTTC. It codes for CASSRETTGLYNEQFF.

The V call is TRBV2, the J call TRBJ2-1; weak D call: TRBD2 (6 bases). V was pared by 2 bases and J by 9 bases, with 8 bases between. The CDR3 contains 12 residues. Germline V CDR1 and CDR2: SNHLY, FYNNEI. The CDR3 coding sequence is TGTGCCAGCAGTGAATGGGGAGGTGAGCAGTTCTTC. This codes for CASSEWGGEQFF.

V is TRBV9 and J is TRBJ2-2; D is possibly TRBD2 (6 bases). The CDR3 loop spans 16 amino acids. Germline CDR1 and CDR2: SGDLS and YYNGEE. The V end was cut by 2 bases, the J end by 1 base, with 12 bases between. The CDR3 sequence: CASSVNGGKNTGELFF. CDR3 nucleotide sequence: TGTGCCAGCAGCGTGAATGGGGGGAAGAACACCGGGGAGCTGTTTTTT.

This chain uses TRBV20-1 with TRBJ1-4; D gene unclear. The V and J ends lost 1 base and 13 bases respectively, with 10 bases between them. Germline V gene sequence: CDR1 DFQATT, CDR2 SNEGSKA (reference sequence). This CDR3 comprises 11 residues. CDR3 region: CSARGADGLFF. The CDR3 nucleotides read TGCAGTGCTAGAGGAGCGGACGGACTGTTTTTT.

This chain uses TRBV6-2 or TRBV6-3 with TRBJ2-3, with 7 nucleotides matching TRBD2. This CDR3 has 16 residues. V gave up 6 bases and J gave up 0 bases; unmatched junction bases: 9. Germline loops: CDR1 MNHEY, CDR2 SVGEGT. CDR3 loop: CASSLGGTTSTDTQYF. In DNA form, the CDR3 reads TGTGCCAGCAGCCTTGGTGGGACTACTAGCACAGATACGCAGTATTTT.

The chain carries TRBV4-1 and TRBJ2-3; D gene ambiguous. Between the trimmed V and J ends, which lost 0 bases and 3 bases, there was a span of 7 bases. CDR1 and CDR2 (germline): MGHRA, YSYEKL. This CDR3 has 14 amino acids. In DNA, the CDR3 is TGCGCCAGCAGCCAAGATGGCAGAACAGATACGCAGTATTTT. Translation: CASSQDGRTDTQYF.

This clone was counted once. CDR3 DNA: TGTGCCAGCAGCTTAGTGGCGGGGGGAGAGACCCAGTACTTC. Its translation is CASSLVAGGETQYF. This rearrangement joins TRBV7-2 to TRBJ2-5; 8 nucleotides agree with TRBD2. Unmatched junction bases numbered 2, after V lost 1 base and J lost 4 bases. Per germline, CDR1 SGHTA and CDR2 FQGNSA. This CDR3 spans 14 amino acids.